The 9 T cell receptor beta chains given below trace back to one sample, sequenced in a study of blood T cell repertoires in COVID-19. Assay: immunoSEQ multiplex PCR; the TCRdb copy retains only in-frame clones and omits some. The data hold about 89,000 clones, with 65% to 80% observed a single time. The sequencing input was peripheral blood. Source of these receptors: a human donor in a cohort sampled during active COVID-19.

The chain carries TRBV19 and TRBJ2-7; a weak D match, TRBD1 (6 bases). The V gene lost 2 bases and the J gene lost 7 bases, with 12 bases spanning the gap. In germline, CDR1 is LNHDA, CDR2 SQIVND (reference sequence). This CDR3 comprises 13 residues. DNA for the CDR3: TGTGCCAGTAGTATAAGTACAGGGAAAGAGCAGTACTTC. Translating it yields CASSISTGKEQYF.

This clone has just one count. CDR3 amino acids: CASSLGGRATGNTIYF. The CDR3 region has the DNA TGTGCCAGCAGCTTGGGGGGGAGGGCAACTGGAAACACCATATATTTT. The chain carries TRBV5-4 and TRBJ1-3; D may be TRBD1 (5 bases). Germline CDR1 is SGHNT and CDR2 is YYREEE (reference sequence). V was clipped by 0 bases and J by 2 bases, with 12 bases between them. The CDR3 length is 16 residues.

V usage is TRBV5-4 and J usage is TRBJ1-2; 11 bases match TRBD1. Germline lookup yields CDR1 SGHNT and CDR2 YYREEE (reference sequence). The CDR3 contains 14 residues. The V and J ends lost 4 bases and 4 bases, in that order; junction bases with no gene match: 3. The CDR3 loop is CASSMGQGGYGYTF. The CDR3 coding sequence is TGTGCCAGCAGCATGGGACAGGGGGGCTATGGCTACACCTTC.

The chain employs TRBV28 and TRBJ1-1; tentatively, D is TRBD1 (6 bases). V lost 4 bases and J lost 10, with 13 bases in between. Germline V lookup: CDR1 MDHEN, CDR2 SYDVKM. This CDR3 comprises 12 residues. The CDR3 DNA reads TGTGCCAGCAGTTCATGGGGGCGAGTAGCTTTCTTT. This encodes CASSSWGRVAFF.

The chain uses TRBV7-2 and TRBJ2-7; no clear D gene. CDR1 is SGHTA, CDR2 FQGNSA, per germline. Deletions cut 5 bases from V and 3 bases from J, with 14 bases between. The CDR3 runs 14 residues. The CDR3 DNA is TGTGCCAGCAGCCCAACCGGGTTCTACTACGAGCAGTACTTC. Translated: CASSPTGFYYEQYF. Supplemented by reference TRBV7-2 and TRBJ2-7, the full variable domain reads GAGVSQSPSNKVTEKGKDVELRCDPISGHTALYWYRQSLGQGLEFLIYFQGNSAPDKSGLPSDRFSAERTGGSVSTLTIQRTQQEDSAVYLCASSPTGFYYEQYFGPGTRLTVT.

This chain connects TRBV6-5 to TRBJ1-2, with 9 bases aligning to TRBD1. J lost 5 bases, V lost 6 bases, and 7 bases had no gene match. Germline V lookup: CDR1 MNHEY, CDR2 SVGAGI. The CDR3 is 14 amino acids. CDR3 nucleotides: TGTGCCAGCAGCCGACAGGGGGTAGAGTATGGCTACACCTTC. Its translation: CASSRQGVEYGYTF.

The CDR3 coding sequence is TGTGCCAGCAGTTACGTGATAGCGGGGGGGGATGAGCAGTTCTTC. It specifies CASSYVIAGGDEQFF. The genes are TRBV6-6 and TRBJ2-1, with 11 bases fitting TRBD2. This CDR3 spans 15 amino acids. Unmatched junction bases numbered 5, after V lost 2 bases and J lost 8 bases. Germline V gene sequence: CDR1 MNHNY, CDR2 SVGAGI (reference sequence).

The chain employs TRBV6-2 or TRBV6-3 and TRBJ2-4; no firm D call. V shed 5 bases and J shed 0 bases, with 14 bases lying between them. Germline CDR1 reads MNHEY; CDR2 reads SVGEGT. This CDR3 is 16 amino acids long. The CDR3 loop is CASSAAGSEAKNIQYF. As DNA, the CDR3 is TGTGCCAGCAGTGCGGCTGGATCAGAAGCCAAAAACATTCAGTACTTC.

This chain connects TRBV19 to TRBJ1-4, with D tentatively TRBD1 (5 bases). V lost 6 bases and J 0 bases, leaving 8 bases between the germline ends. CDR3 size: 14 residues. Germline CDR1 and CDR2: LNHDA and SQIVND (reference sequence). CDR3 in DNA: TGTGCCAGTAGCCACAGGTCAACTAATGAAAAACTGTTTTTT. Translating it yields CASSHRSTNEKLFF.